This T cell receptor (beta chain) was found in a study of blood T cells in healthy people across ages. This CDR3 comprises 17 residues. Germline CDR1 SEHNR, CDR2 FQNEAQ (reference sequence). The V gene lost 1 base and the J gene lost 1 base, with 17 bases spanning the gap. The use of a sample-barcoded 5' primer and a J-beta primer mix characterized a second PCR of roughly 6 to 12 cycles. Each CDR3 protein is one row after TCRdb ran MiXCR on the 5' RACE reads. The table has about 930,000 distinct CDR3 sequences, roughly 28% seen once. Extraction of total RNA produced a minimum of 6 micrograms from each sample. This clonotype was recorded at least ten times. These data were likewise used in another study, on T cells of mothers and their children. Turning to that study: Unrelated pairs and related pairs have their TCR recombination output shaped similarly by thymic selection. Related pairs of mothers and children showed slightly higher, non-significant overlap versus unrelated pairs.

The genes are TRBV7-9 and TRBJ2-7; D gene unclear. The receptor was isolated from a middle-aged woman in good health. The sequencing sample was made of blood. The CDR3 is CASSLEDGWAMSYEQYF. The DNA of the CDR3 is TGTGCCAGCAGCTTAGAGGATGGGTGGGCTATGTCCTACGAGCAGTACTTC.